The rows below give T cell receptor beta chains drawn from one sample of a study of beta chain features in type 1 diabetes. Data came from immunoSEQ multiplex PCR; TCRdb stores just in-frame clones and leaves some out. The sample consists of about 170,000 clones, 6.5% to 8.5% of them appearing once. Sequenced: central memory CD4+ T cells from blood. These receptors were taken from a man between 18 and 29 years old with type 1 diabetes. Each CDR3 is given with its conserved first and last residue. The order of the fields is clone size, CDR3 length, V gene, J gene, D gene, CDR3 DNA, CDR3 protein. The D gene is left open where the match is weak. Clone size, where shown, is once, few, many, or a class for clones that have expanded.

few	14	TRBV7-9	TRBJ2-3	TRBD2	TGTGCCAGCAGCACAGCGGGGGGTCCGGATACGCAGTATTTT	CASSTAGGPDTQYF
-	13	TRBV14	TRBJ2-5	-	TGTGCCAGCAGCCAAGGAGTTACGGAGACCCAGTACTTC	CASSQGVTETQYF
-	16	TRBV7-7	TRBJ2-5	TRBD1	TGTGCCAGCAGCCCAGGGACAGGGCGGACTTATGAGACCCAGTACTTC	CASSPGTGRTYETQYF
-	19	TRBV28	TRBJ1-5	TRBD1	TGTGCCAGCAGTTTATCCATCGCTGCGACAGGGGCAGAAGCCCTACCCCAGCATTTT	CASSLSIAATGAEALPQHF
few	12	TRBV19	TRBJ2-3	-	TGTGCCAGTAGTCCAAGGGGGAGTACGCAGTATTTT	CASSPRGSTQYF
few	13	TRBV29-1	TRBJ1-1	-	TGCAGCCTGGGGAGGGGCATGAACACTGAAGCTTTCTTT	CSLGRGMNTEAFF
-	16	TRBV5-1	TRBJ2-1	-	TGCGCCAGCAGCTTGGGGCCTCCCGGCGGGAACAATGAGCAGTTCTTC	CASSLGPPGGNNEQFF
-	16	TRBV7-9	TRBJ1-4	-	TGTGCCAGCAGCTCACCAAGACAAGCAACTAATGAAAAACTGTTTTTT	CASSSPRQATNEKLFF
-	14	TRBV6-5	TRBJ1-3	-	TGTGCCAGCAGCTCGCCCCGACAGGGAAACACCATATATTTT	CASSSPRQGNTIYF
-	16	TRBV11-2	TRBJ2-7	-	TGTGCCAGCAGCTTAGATTCGTGGGAGGGAGATACAGGGCGGTACTTC	CASSLDSWEGDTGRYF
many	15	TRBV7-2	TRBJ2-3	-	TGTGCCAGCAGCCGGGACCGGGGACTGGGGGATACGCAGTATTTT	CASSRDRGLGDTQYF
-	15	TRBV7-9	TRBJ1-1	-	TGTGCCAGCAGCTTGGCCCGAACAACAGGGACTGAAGCTTTCTTT	CASSLARTTGTEAFF
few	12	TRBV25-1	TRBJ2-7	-	TGTGCCAGCAAACAGGACAGTAACGAGCAGTACTTC	CASKQDSNEQYF
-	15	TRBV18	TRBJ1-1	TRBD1	TGTGCCAGCTCACCGGGACAGGGGGACATCACTGAAGCTTTCTTT	CASSPGQGDITEAFF
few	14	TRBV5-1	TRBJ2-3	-	TGCGCCAGCAGCGGGGGGATAAGCACAGATACGCAGTATTTT	CASSGGISTDTQYF
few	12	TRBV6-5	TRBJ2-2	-	TGTGCCAGCACAGGGAACACCGGGGAGCTGTTTTTT	CASTGNTGELFF
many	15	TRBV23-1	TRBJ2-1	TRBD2	TGCGCCAGCAGTCTTGGCGGGAGGGCGAAGAATGAGCAGTTCTTC	CASSLGGRAKNEQFF
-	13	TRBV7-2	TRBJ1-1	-	TGTGCCAGCAGCGCGGGACGGCCCACTGAAGCTTTCTTT	CASSAGRPTEAFF
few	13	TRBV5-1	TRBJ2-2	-	TGCGCCAGCAGGGGGACGGGGGCCGGGGAGCTGTTTTTT	CASRGTGAGELFF
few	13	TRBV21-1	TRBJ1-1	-	TGTGCCAGCAGCAAAGCGAGGAACACTGAAGCTTTCTTT	CASSKARNTEAFF
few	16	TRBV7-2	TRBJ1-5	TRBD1	TGTGCCAGCAGCTTAGCTGGAGGGGGCAGCAATCAGCCCCAGCATTTT	CASSLAGGGSNQPQHF
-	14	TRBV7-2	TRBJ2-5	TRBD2	TGTGCCAGCAGCCCGTCGCGGGGGCAAGAGACCCAGTACTTC	CASSPSRGQETQYF
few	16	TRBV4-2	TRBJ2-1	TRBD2	TGTGCCAGCAGCCAAGATCGAGCGGGAGAATACAATGAGCAGTTCTTC	CASSQDRAGEYNEQFF
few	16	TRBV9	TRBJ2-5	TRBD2	TGTGCCAGCAGCGTAGCAGTAGCGGGAGGTAGTGAGACCCAGTACTTC	CASSVAVAGGSETQYF
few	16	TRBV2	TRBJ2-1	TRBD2	TGTGCCAGCAGTGAAGCCCAGCGGGGCTCCTACAATGAGCAGTTCTTC	CASSEAQRGSYNEQFF
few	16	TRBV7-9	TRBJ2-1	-	TGTGCCAGCAGCTTATCCCCGGACTCTTTCGGGAGTGAGCAGTTCTTC	CASSLSPDSFGSEQFF